This T cell receptor beta chain was recorded in a study of glioma-infiltrating T cells after dendritic cell vaccination. With V trimmed by 4 bases and J by 2 bases, 9 bases remained unmatched. The CDR3 has 15 amino acids. The germline CDR1 and CDR2 sequences are SQVTM and ANQGSEA. TCRB CDR3 was amplified from 2 ug genomic DNA or less. The PCR used 60 V beta and 13 J beta primers. Assay: immunoSEQ multiplex PCR; the TCRdb copy retains only in-frame clones and omits some. Found here are about 99,000 clones, approximately 80% of them singletons; the top ten hold 5.4%. Time point given: after dendritic cell vaccination, including at tumor progression/relapse.

The TCR originated in a human donor with glioblastoma. The chain has TRBV29-1 and TRBJ2-3; TRBD1 agrees at 7 bases. The specimen was blood, collected after dendritic cell vaccination. The CDR3 loop reads CSVATGDSYTDTQYF. CDR3 nucleotide sequence: TGCAGCGTTGCCACAGGGGACAGCTACACAGATACGCAGTATTTT.